This T cell receptor (beta chain) was obtained from a study of regulatory T cells in long-lasting Graves disease. Study outcomes and limitations: Preferential use of TRBV28, TRBJ1-2 and TRBJ2-5 was seen in persistent disease.

Germline V gene sequence: CDR1 MNHEY, CDR2 SVGEGT. This CDR3 has 15 residues. Trimming took 2 bases from V and 2 from J; bases not matched to a gene: 3. This clonotype was found many times. Antigen: not known. Time point here: newly diagnosed GD, antithyroid drugs for less than 3 months. Isolated PBMC RNA provided the starting material for the TCR library. Relying on iRepertoire HTBI primers and Arm-PCR of CDR3 regions, the team built TCR beta libraries. TCRdb re-called the multiplex PCR reads with MiXCR, one entry per CDR3 protein. The sample shows around 480,000 distinct CDR3 sequences, more than 15% of them seen only once. The same specimen was also included in a second study, on T cells in Graves' hyperthyroidism and ophthalmopathy. As that study records: The study used the HTBI primer set for a first-round RT-PCR of the TCR CDR3.

The V and J genes are TRBV6-2 or TRBV6-3 and TRBJ2-7; 10 bases are a match to TRBD1. This receptor was obtained from a woman aged 40 to 65 with Graves disease. Sequencing was performed on peripheral blood mononuclear cells (PBMCs), taken at new diagnosis, from a patient treated with antithyroid drugs. This CDR3 reads CASSYLGQGAYEQYF. In nucleotides, the CDR3 is TGTGCCAGCAGTTACCTCGGACAGGGGGCCTACGAGCAGTACTTC.